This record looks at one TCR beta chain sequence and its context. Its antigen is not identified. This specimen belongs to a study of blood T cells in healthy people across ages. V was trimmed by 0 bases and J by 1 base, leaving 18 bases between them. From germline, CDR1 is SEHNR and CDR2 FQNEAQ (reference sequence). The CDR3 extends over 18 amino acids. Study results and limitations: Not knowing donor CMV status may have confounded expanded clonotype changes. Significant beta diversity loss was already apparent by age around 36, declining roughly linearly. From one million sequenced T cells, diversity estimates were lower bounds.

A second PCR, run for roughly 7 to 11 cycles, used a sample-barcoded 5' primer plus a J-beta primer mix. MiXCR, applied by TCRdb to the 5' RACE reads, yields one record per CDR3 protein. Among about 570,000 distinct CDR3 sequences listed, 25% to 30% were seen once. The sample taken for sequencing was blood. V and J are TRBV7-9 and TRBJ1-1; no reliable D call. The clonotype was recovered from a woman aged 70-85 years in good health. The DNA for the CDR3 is TGTGCCAGCAGCTTAGCGGAAGGGAAGTTGGAAAGGAACACTGAAGCTTTCTTT. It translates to CASSLAEGKLERNTEAFF.